Below, 10 T cell receptor beta chains from the same sample are listed, as sequenced in a study of T cells and Merkel cell carcinoma outcomes. Data came from immunoSEQ multiplex PCR; TCRdb stores just in-frame clones and leaves some out. This table has about 10,000 clones, around 80% appearing once. The sample taken for sequencing was tumor tissue from Merkel cell carcinoma. The origin of the receptors is a human donor with Merkel cell carcinoma.

This chain links TRBV9 with TRBJ2-7; 7 nucleotides line up with TRBD2. The trim removed 1 base at V and 2 bases at J, leaving 3 bases unmatched. CDR1 and CDR2 from the germline V gene are SGDLS and YYNGEE. The CDR3 is 14 residues long. The chain's CDR3 is CASSVREGTYEQYF. The CDR3 DNA reads TGTGCCAGCAGCGTAAGGGAGGGAACCTACGAGCAGTACTTC. Drawing the rest from reference TRBV9 and TRBJ2-7, the complete variable domain is DSGVTQTPKHLITATGQRVTLRCSPRSGDLSVYWYQQSLDQGLQFLIQYYNGEERAKGNILERFSAQQFPDLHSELNLSSLELGDSALYFCASSVREGTYEQYFGPGTRLTVT.

The V gene is TRBV7-9, the J gene TRBJ2-2, with 10 bases fitting TRBD2. Germline V lookup: CDR1 SEHNR, CDR2 FQNEAQ (reference sequence). The V segment lost 5 bases and the J segment 2 bases; nucleotides outside the gene matches: 5. The CDR3 is 16 residues long. CDR3 loop: CASSPRTSGNTGELFF. As DNA, the CDR3 is TGTGCCAGCAGCCCCCGGACTAGCGGTAACACCGGGGAGCTGTTTTTT.

This rearrangement joins TRBV29-1 to TRBJ2-7; perhaps TRBD2 as D (6 bases). The CDR3 loop spans 13 amino acids. Trimming stripped 4 bases from V and 7 bases from J, with 17 bases between. Germline CDR1 SQVTM, CDR2 ANQGSEA. The CDR3 DNA reads as TGCAGCGTTGTTGGCGGGGTCCTTAGGGAGCAGTACTTC. It translates to CSVVGGVLREQYF.

V is TRBV5-1 and J is TRBJ2-2, with TRBD2 as a possible D gene (7 bases). Germline values: CDR1 SGHRS, CDR2 YFSETQ. There are 17 residues in the CDR3. V was pared by 3 bases and J by 4 bases, with 19 bases between. This CDR3 is CASSSGSGGPGTGELFF. The CDR3 region has the DNA TGCGCCAGCAGCTCAGGCTCCGGGGGGCCCGGCACCGGGGAGCTGTTTTTT.

This chain connects TRBV7-2 to TRBJ2-5; D uncertain. The CDR3 spans 13 residues. Germline CDR1 SGHTA, CDR2 FQGNSA. Trimming removed 3 bases from V and 1 base from J, with 6 bases in between. In DNA form, the CDR3 reads TGTGCCAGCAGCTTGCGGAGCCAAGAGACCCAGTACTTC. It translates to CASSLRSQETQYF.

The CDR3 DNA follows: TGTGCCAGCTCACCGATAGCAGGGGAGAACACTGAAGCTTTCTTT. Residues: CASSPIAGENTEAFF. The chain is built from TRBV18 and TRBJ1-1; D perhaps matches TRBD1 (6 bases). The germline V and J ends were trimmed by 3 bases and 1 base, with 12 bases remaining between them. There are 15 residues in the CDR3. Per the germline V gene, CDR1 is KGHSH and CDR2 is LQKENI. Supplemented by reference TRBV18 and TRBJ1-1, the full variable domain reads NAGVMQNPRHLVRRRGQEARLRCSPMKGHSHVYWYRQLPEEGLKFMVYLQKENIIDESGMPKERFSAEFPKEGPSILRIQQVVRGDSAAYFCASSPIAGENTEAFFGQGTRLTVV.

The rearrangement joins TRBV27 to TRBJ1-4; the match to TRBD1 covers 11 bases. V was clipped by 4 bases and J by 1 base; unmatched bases: 2. Germline assignment: CDR1 MNHEY and CDR2 SMNVEV (reference sequence). This CDR3 has 16 residues. CDR3 residues: CASSYGTGGTNEKLFF. The CDR3, as DNA: TGTGCCAGCAGTTACGGGACAGGGGGAACTAATGAAAAACTGTTTTTT.

The rearrangement uses TRBV19 and TRBJ1-5, with D hard to call. This CDR3 comprises 14 residues. The V end was cut by 4 bases, the J end by 4 bases, with 11 bases between. Germline CDR1 is LNHDA and CDR2 is SQIVND (reference sequence). CDR3 protein: CASSTWTTNQPQHF. As DNA, the CDR3 is TGTGCCAGTAGTACATGGACCACTAATCAGCCCCAGCATTTT.

The chain recombines TRBV5-1 with TRBJ1-3; D uncertain. V was cut by 0 bases and J by 0 bases, with 7 bases left in between. The CDR3 is 15 amino acids. Germline V lookup: CDR1 SGHRS, CDR2 YFSETQ. CDR3 sequence reads: CASSLGRTSGNTIYF. CDR3 bases: TGCGCCAGCAGCTTGGGCCGGACCTCTGGAAACACCATATATTTT. Full variable domain (missing parts from reference TRBV5-1 and TRBJ1-3): KAGVTQTPRYLIKTRGQQVTLSCSPISGHRSVSWYQQTPGQGLQFLFEYFSETQRNKGNFPGRFSGRQFSNSRSEMNVSTLELGDSALYLCASSLGRTSGNTIYFGEGSWLTVV.

The V gene is TRBV6-1, the J gene TRBJ1-2; D is uncertain. Germline V gene data show CDR1 as MNHNS and CDR2 as SASEGT. This CDR3 region has 16 residues. The V end was cut by 1 base, the J end by 5 bases, with 17 bases between. The CDR3 DNA reads TGTGCCAGCAGTGAAGAATCTTACAGTTACCGGTATGGCTACACCTTC. Its translation: CASSEESYSYRYGYTF.